A selection of T cell receptor beta chains follows, all from one sample in a study of TIL therapy for anti-PD-1-resistant metastatic lung cancer. TCRdb's copy holds only in-frame clones and misses some; the assay was immunoSEQ multiplex PCR. The table has under 60,000 clones, 70% to 90% seen once. Sequences were derived from blood, sampled at baseline. The receptor source for this set is a person aged 25-80 years with non-small cell lung cancer. Both conserved end residues are part of each CDR3. A D gene is named only where the DNA matches it firmly. Clone size appears in some rows only: once, few, many, or a class for an expanded clone.

J: TRBJ1-4; V: TRBV5-5; size: -; D: -; CDR3: CASSAHWDTLKDATNEKLFF; DNA: TGTGCCAGCAGCGCACACTGGGACACCCTAAAGGACGCAACTAATGAAAAACTGTTTTTT
J: TRBJ2-7; V: TRBV5-1; size: -; D: TRBD1; CDR3: CASSSLTGGRSYEQYF; DNA: TGCGCCAGCAGCTCGCTTACAGGGGGCAGATCCTACGAGCAGTACTTC
J: TRBJ2-1; V: TRBV7-2; size: -; D: TRBD2; CDR3: CASSLEGTSGRNEQFF; DNA: TGTGCCAGCAGCTTAGAGGGGACTAGCGGGAGGAATGAGCAGTTCTTC
J: TRBJ2-3; V: TRBV10-1; size: -; D: TRBD2; CDR3: CASSNTTSGGTDTQYF; DNA: TGCGCCAGCTCAAATACGACTAGCGGGGGCACAGATACGCAGTATTTT
J: TRBJ2-3; V: TRBV11-2; size: -; D: -; CDR3: CASSSAPGTDTQYF; DNA: TGTGCCAGCAGCTCGGCCCCGGGCACAGATACGCAGTATTTT
J: TRBJ2-6; V: TRBV2; size: -; D: -; CDR3: CASWGSGANVLTF; DNA: TGTGCCAGTTGGGGCTCTGGGGCCAACGTCCTGACTTTC
J: TRBJ2-7; V: TRBV30; size: -; D: -; CDR3: CAWGSGTATYEQYF; DNA: TGTGCCTGGGGCTCCGGGACCGCCACCTACGAGCAGTACTTC
J: TRBJ2-7; V: TRBV4-3; size: once; D: -; CDR3: CASSQEWASSYEQYF; DNA: TGCGCCAGCAGCCAAGAGTGGGCGAGCTCCTACGAGCAGTACTTC
J: TRBJ1-3; V: TRBV3-1/TRBV3-2; size: -; D: TRBD1; CDR3: CASSPGTGRSTIYF; DNA: TGTGCCAGCAGTCCCGGGACAGGGCGCAGCACCATATATTTT
J: TRBJ1-5; V: TRBV10-3; size: -; D: TRBD1; CDR3: CAKRPGQGFSQPQHF; DNA: TGTGCCAAGAGACCGGGACAGGGGTTCTCTCAGCCCCAGCATTTT
J: TRBJ1-5; V: TRBV29-1; size: -; D: -; CDR3: CSVRAGQDQPQHF; DNA: TGCAGCGTGCGCGCGGGGCAGGATCAGCCCCAGCATTTT
J: TRBJ1-2; V: TRBV3-1/TRBV3-2; size: -; D: TRBD1; CDR3: CASSQAGGNYGYTF; DNA: TGTGCCAGCAGCCAAGCAGGGGGCAACTATGGCTACACCTTC
J: TRBJ1-6; V: TRBV19; size: -; D: TRBD1; CDR3: CASSPMGTGSNSPLHF; DNA: TGTGCCAGTAGCCCGATGGGGACAGGGAGTAATTCGCCCCTCCACTTT
J: TRBJ2-5; V: TRBV13; size: -; D: -; CDR3: CASSLRGDGAETQYF; DNA: TGTGCCAGCAGCCTACGCGGGGACGGTGCGGAGACCCAGTACTTC
J: TRBJ2-5; V: TRBV27; size: once; D: TRBD1; CDR3: CASSGRDRRQETQYF; DNA: TGTGCCAGCAGTGGAAGGGACAGGCGTCAAGAGACCCAGTACTTC
J: TRBJ2-3; V: TRBV7-2; size: -; D: -; CDR3: CASSREHTDTQYF; DNA: TGTGCCAGCAGCCGGGAGCACACAGATACGCAGTATTTT
J: TRBJ2-7; V: TRBV3-1/TRBV3-2; size: -; D: -; CDR3: CASSQDTSYEQYF; DNA: TGTGCCAGCAGCCAAGATACATCCTACGAGCAGTACTTC
J: TRBJ1-3; V: TRBV28; size: -; D: -; CDR3: CASSLGLNTIYF; DNA: TGTGCCAGCAGTTTAGGGCTGAACACCATATATTTT
J: TRBJ2-1; V: TRBV3-1/TRBV3-2; size: -; D: -; CDR3: CATGRNSYNEQFF; DNA: TGTGCCACCGGACGGAACTCCTACAATGAGCAGTTCTTC
J: TRBJ1-5; V: TRBV30; size: -; D: TRBD1; CDR3: CAWSTFGTGVQPQHF; DNA: TGTGCCTGGAGTACCTTCGGGACAGGGGTCCAGCCCCAGCATTTT